This T cell receptor beta chain appears in the sequencing data of a study of blood T cell repertoires in COVID-19. This clone has just a few counts. In the study's own analysis: Nucleated cell number was recorded as an estimate derived from reference gene primer amplification. Clones were sequenced by immunoSEQ multiplex PCR, and TCRdb holds only the in-frame ones, with some missing. The V and J calls and clone size are taken from that table; D and trimming were inferred from the DNA. The data hold 200,000 to 300,000 clones, with under 85% observed a single time. This CDR3 has 17 amino acids. Germline CDR1 and CDR2: SGHRS and YFSETQ. V lost 2 bases, J lost 8 bases, and 13 bases stayed unmatched.

The chain joins TRBV5-1 to TRBJ1-2; TRBD1 aligns across 12 bases. Input material: peripheral blood. This sequence originates from a human donor in a cohort sampled during active COVID-19. DNA of the CDR3: TGCGCCAGCAGCTTATCCGGGACAGGGGGCAAAGTCTACGGCTACACCTTC. Translated: CASSLSGTGGKVYGYTF.